A single sample is the source of the 31 T cell receptor beta chains below, sequenced in a study of beta chain features in type 1 diabetes. Sequenced material consisted of expressed TCRB transcripts (all of the isolated RNA was reverse transcribed). Only in-frame clones appear in the TCRdb table, and some are missing; sequencing was by immunoSEQ multiplex PCR. The sample lists over 700,000 clones, roughly 16% occurring once. The specimen was naive CD4+ T cells from blood. The receptors come from a woman between 18 and 30 years old in good health.

This clone showed up just a few times. The chain links TRBV5-6 to TRBJ2-2; D gene ambiguous. CDR1 and CDR2 (germline): SGHDT, YYEEEE. Trimming pared 0 bases from V and 7 bases from J, leaving 7 bases between. This CDR3 has 13 residues. CDR3 in amino acids: CASSLAGGGELFF. Here the CDR3 DNA reads TGTGCCAGCAGCTTGGCGGGTGGCGGGGAGCTGTTTTTT.

There are a few counts of this clone. The chain uses TRBV19 and TRBJ1-4; a weak D match, TRBD1 (6 bases). This CDR3 region has 16 residues. V lost 1 base, J lost 6 bases, and 15 bases lay in between. From germline, CDR1 is LNHDA and CDR2 SQIVND (reference sequence). CDR3 nucleotide sequence: TGTGCCAGTAGTATAGGAGGGCACAGGGATGATGAAAAACTGTTTTTT. Amino acids: CASSIGGHRDDEKLFF.

This clone came up a few times. V usage is TRBV14 and J usage is TRBJ1-4; D possibly corresponds to TRBD1 (6 bases). The CDR3 consists of 13 residues. Germline V gene sequence: CDR1 SGHDN, CDR2 FVKESK. Trimming removed 6 bases from V and 3 bases from J, with 8 bases in between. The CDR3 DNA is TGTGCCAGCAGTCGACAGGCTAATGAAAAACTGTTTTTT. Protein: CASSRQANEKLFF.

J is TRBJ2-1 and V is TRBV4-2; TRBD1 is a possible D gene (5 bases). Germline values: CDR1 LGHNA, CDR2 YNFKEQ. The CDR3 runs to 13 residues. Trimming shortened V by 1 base and J by 11 bases, and 12 bases separated the two germline ends. The CDR3 loop is CASSQGTRAKQFF. As DNA, the CDR3 is TGTGCCAGCAGCCAAGGGACAAGGGCCAAGCAGTTCTTC.

The rearrangement links TRBV9 to TRBJ2-1; 9 bases fit TRBD2. J was trimmed by 8 bases and V by 0 bases; bases with no gene match: 9. Germline CDR1 and CDR2: SGDLS and YYNGEE. This CDR3 is 16 amino acids long. The CDR3 bases are TGTGCCAGCAGCGTAGGTCGGAGCGGGAGGACCCATGAGCAGTTCTTC. Amino acid sequence: CASSVGRSGRTHEQFF.

This clone has just a few counts. V gene TRBV5-6 combines with J gene TRBJ2-3, with D possibly TRBD2 on 5 matching bases. Germline V gene lookup returns CDR1 SGHDT and CDR2 YYEEEE. The CDR3 is 14 residues long. With 4 bases removed from V and 0 bases from J, the gap between germline ends came to 9 bases. The CDR3 sequence is CASSRRGSTDTQYF. The DNA for the CDR3 is TGTGCCAGCAGCCGTCGGGGAAGCACAGATACGCAGTATTTT.

V and J are TRBV9 and TRBJ2-5, with a tentative D call TRBD1 (5 bases). The J call may be faulty, since TRBJ2-7 better matches the DNA end. This CDR3 is 15 amino acids long. Germline V gene data show CDR1 as SGDLS and CDR2 as YYNGEE. The CDR3 protein is CASSVGTLGLYEQYF. The DNA for the CDR3 is TGTGCCAGCAGCGTAGGGACATTGGGTCTCTACGAGCAGTACTTC.

The rearrangement uses TRBV5-1 and TRBJ2-5; D gene unclear. Germline values: CDR1 SGHRS, CDR2 YFSETQ. The CDR3 totals 12 residues. Trimming shortened V by 7 bases and J by 4 bases, and 11 bases separated the two germline ends. The CDR3 region is CASSRTRETQYF. The CDR3 bases are TGCGCCAGCTCCCGGACCCGAGAGACCCAGTACTTC. Filled out from reference TRBV5-1 and TRBJ2-5, the complete variable domain reads KAGVTQTPRYLIKTRGQQVTLSCSPISGHRSVSWYQQTPGQGLQFLFEYFSETQRNKGNFPGRFSGRQFSNSRSEMNVSTLELGDSALYLCASSRTRETQYFGPGTRLLVL.

V usage is TRBV21-1 and J usage is TRBJ1-2; TRBD1 is taken as the D call from the table, unchecked against the DNA. TRBV21-1 is a pseudogene locus. The length of the CDR3 is 15 residues. In DNA, the CDR3 is TGTGCCACACAGGGGGCTCAACAGATGCGCTATGGCTACACCTTC. Residues: CATQGAQQMRYGYTF.

The gene calls are TRBV19 and TRBJ1-2; weak D call: TRBD1 (5 bases). CDR1 is LNHDA, CDR2 SQIVND, per germline (reference sequence). V dropped 7 bases and J dropped 4 bases, with 19 bases sitting between them. The CDR3 extends over 15 amino acids. In nucleotides, the CDR3 is TGTGCCAGTAACGACAGACCGACGGGGGTCTATGGCTACACCTTC. This encodes CASNDRPTGVYGYTF. The full variable domain, completed using reference TRBV19 and TRBJ1-2, is DGGITQSPKYLFRKEGQNVTLSCEQNLNHDAMYWYRQDPGQGLRLIYYSQIVNDFQKGDIAEGYSVSREKKESFPLTVTSAQKNPTAFYLCASNDRPTGVYGYTFGSGTRLTVV.

V usage is TRBV15 and J usage is TRBJ2-7, with 10 bases that match TRBD2. V trimming: 0 bases; J trimming: 0 bases; junction bases outside the gene matches: 5. Germline V CDR1 and CDR2: LNHNV, YYDKDF (reference sequence). This CDR3 has 17 amino acids. CDR3 protein: CATSRDPSGSRSYEQYF. The CDR3 nucleotides are TGTGCCACCAGCAGAGATCCTAGCGGGAGTCGCTCCTACGAGCAGTACTTC.

This clone has more than one count but fewer than ten. V and J are TRBV19 and TRBJ2-2, with D unresolved. Trimming stripped 3 bases from V and 8 bases from J, with 10 bases between. The CDR3 has 13 amino acids. In germline, CDR1 is LNHDA, CDR2 SQIVND (reference sequence). CDR3 nucleotides: TGTGCCAGTAGTATGGTGGCAAGTGGGGAGCTGTTTTTT. It codes for CASSMVASGELFF.

Points on this clone: Sequence at one end of the junction differs from germline and may be a read error. The chain combines TRBV7-2 with TRBJ2-4; a possible D gene is TRBD1 (5 bases). This CDR3 is 12 amino acids long. Germline values: CDR1 SGHTA, CDR2 FQGNSA. This chain's CDR3 is CASSLGNTIGDF. Here the CDR3 DNA reads TGTGCCAGCAGCTTAGGAAACACCATAGGGGACTTC.

This clone was counted only a few times. The CDR3 nucleotides are TGTGCCACCAGCGGGGGACTAGCCCTTCAAGAGACCCAGTACTTC. Translated: CATSGGLALQETQYF. The rearrangement links TRBV15 to TRBJ2-5; TRBD2 matches at 9 bases. The ends lost 5 bases at V and 2 bases at J; junction bases unmatched: 6. The CDR3 has 15 amino acids. Germline V CDR1 and CDR2: LNHNV, YYDKDF (reference sequence).

This clone was detected only a few times. Other DNA sequences in this sample translate to the same CDR3. V usage is TRBV15 and J usage is TRBJ2-1; no reliable D call. This CDR3 has 11 residues. Germline V gives CDR1 LNHNV, CDR2 YYDKDF (reference sequence). The germline V and J ends were trimmed by 6 bases and 4 bases, with 4 bases remaining between them. DNA of the CDR3: TGTGCCACCAGATCGTACAATGAGCAGTTCTTC. Translation: CATRSYNEQFF.

The chain has TRBV2 and TRBJ2-1, with 12 bases identical to TRBD2. The junction had 6 bases not matched to a gene; V was cut back by 6 bases and J by 3 bases. The V gene's germline CDR1 is SNHLY and CDR2 FYNNEI. This CDR3 region has 16 residues. The CDR3 spells CASRRLAGAVYNEQFF. In nucleotides, the CDR3 is TGTGCCAGCAGAAGACTAGCGGGAGCGGTCTACAATGAGCAGTTCTTC.

There are a few counts of this clone. J is TRBJ2-4 and V is TRBV7-8; D is unresolved. The CDR3 totals 18 residues. V lost 1 base and J 4 bases, leaving 20 bases between the germline ends. Germline V gives CDR1 SGHVS, CDR2 FQNEAQ. CDR3 in DNA: TGTGCCAGCAGCTTAGTCTATTTCCGAGATTCGATAAAAAACATTCAGTACTTC. This gives the protein CASSLVYFRDSIKNIQYF. Looking up the rest from reference TRBV7-8 and TRBJ2-4 gives the full variable domain: GAGVSQSPRYKVAKRGQDVALRCDPISGHVSLFWYQQALGQGPEFLTYFQNEAQLDKSGLPSDRFFAERPEGSVSTLKIQRTQQEDSAVYLCASSLVYFRDSIKNIQYFGAGTRLSVL.

This clone was counted only a few times. In DNA, the CDR3 is TGCGCCAGCAGCCAATTTTACCGGACTAGCGGGGACTACGAGCAGTACTTC. Its protein product is CASSQFYRTSGDYEQYF. The chain couples TRBV4-3 to TRBJ2-5, with 12 bases that match TRBD2. The J call may not be correct, given that the DNA end is closer to TRBJ2-7. The CDR3 is 17 amino acids. CDR1 is LGHNA and CDR2 is YSLEER in the germline V gene.

The rearrangement uses TRBV7-2 and TRBJ2-7; D remains unclear. The germline CDR1 and CDR2 sequences are SGHTA and FQGNSA. This CDR3 is 14 amino acids long. Between the trimmed V and J ends, which lost 1 base and 5 bases, there was a span of 12 bases. The CDR3 DNA reads TGTGCCAGCAGCTTAGATCGCCAGGCTGACGAGCAGTACTTC. This codes for CASSLDRQADEQYF.

This clone was seen only a few times. Other nucleotide sequences from this sample produce the same CDR3. The V call is TRBV7-3, the J call TRBJ2-5, with D hard to call. The CDR3 is 13 residues long. V lost 2 bases, J lost 0 bases, and 4 bases lay in between. In germline, CDR1 is SGHTA, CDR2 FQGTGA. The CDR3 is CASSLAHQETQYF. CDR3 sequence (DNA): TGTGCCAGCAGCTTAGCTCACCAAGAGACCCAGTACTTC.

The chain carries TRBV4-2 and TRBJ1-5; TRBD1 matches 7 bases. CDR3 size: 15 residues. J lost 5 bases, V lost 0 bases, and 4 bases had no gene match. Germline-derived CDR1 and CDR2 are LGHNA and YNFKEQ. CDR3 loop: CASSQERQGYQPQHF. DNA for the CDR3: TGTGCCAGCAGCCAAGAACGACAGGGTTATCAGCCCCAGCATTTT.

CDR3 sequence reads: CASTWSGGVRETQYF. The CDR3 DNA reads TGTGCCAGCACGTGGTCGGGAGGGGTGCGGGAGACCCAGTACTTC. The V call is TRBV2, the J call TRBJ2-5; 8 bases match TRBD2. Germline V lookup: CDR1 SNHLY, CDR2 FYNNEI. V trimming: 7 bases; J trimming: 5 bases; junction bases outside the gene matches: 12. The CDR3 is 15 residues long.

V and J are TRBV7-9 and TRBJ2-3; D not certain. Trimming shortened V by 7 bases and J by 1 base, and 9 bases separated the two germline ends. Germline CDR1 is SEHNR and CDR2 is FQNEAQ (reference sequence). The CDR3 extends over 13 amino acids. Here the CDR3 DNA reads TGTGCCAGCAAAGGCGGAGGCACAGATACGCAGTATTTT. Protein product: CASKGGGTDTQYF.

V usage is TRBV4-3 and J usage is TRBJ1-5; D not resolved. Germline V gives CDR1 LGHNA, CDR2 YSLEER. The CDR3 is 15 amino acids. V shed 1 base and J shed 4 bases, with 11 bases lying between them. Here the CDR3 reads CASSQAWTENQPQHF. DNA of the CDR3: TGCGCCAGCAGCCAAGCATGGACGGAAAATCAGCCCCAGCATTTT.

V gene TRBV7-9 combines with J gene TRBJ2-7, with D hard to call. Germline V gives CDR1 SEHNR, CDR2 FQNEAQ (reference sequence). CDR3 length: 14 amino acids. Trimming shortened V by 6 bases and J by 3 bases, and 15 bases separated the two germline ends. The CDR3 DNA reads TGTGCCAGCAGTCCTACGACTCGTTACTACGAGCAGTACTTC. This codes for CASSPTTRYYEQYF.

The chain has TRBV7-2 and TRBJ2-7; possible D gene TRBD2, 6 bases. The CDR3 is made up of 14 amino acids. CDR1 and CDR2 from the germline V gene are SGHTA and FQGNSA. Trimming removed 1 base at V and 5 bases at J, with 12 bases between. CDR3 DNA: TGTGCCAGCAGCTTAGAGGCAGGGAGGAACGAGCAGTACTTC. It translates to CASSLEAGRNEQYF.

This clone has only a few counts. The V call is TRBV29-1, the J call TRBJ1-2; unclear D gene. The CDR3 extends over 10 amino acids. Germline values: CDR1 SQVTM, CDR2 ANQGSEA. Between the trimmed V and J ends, which lost 6 bases and 8 bases, there was a span of 10 bases. CDR3 DNA: TGCAGCGTGGACCTCGTGGGCTACACCTTC. Translation: CSVDLVGYTF.

The V and J genes are TRBV7-8 and TRBJ2-3; 10 bases match TRBD2. The V segment lost 5 bases and the J segment 5 bases; nucleotides outside the gene matches: 10. The CDR3 covers 16 residues. Looked up from germline, CDR1 is SGHVS and CDR2 is FQNEAQ. Written as DNA, the CDR3 is TGTGCCAGCAGCAAGCAGCGGGAGGGCCCTCGAGATACGCAGTATTTT. Translation: CASSKQREGPRDTQYF.

This clone was counted a few times. This sequence joins TRBV5-4 and TRBJ2-2; 7 bases are a match to TRBD2. CDR1 and CDR2 from the germline V gene are SGHNT and YYREEE (reference sequence). Trimming removed 6 bases from V and 4 bases from J; junction bases left unmatched: 12. The CDR3 consists of 16 residues. For the CDR3, the DNA is TGTGCCAGCACCCAAGAAGTGGGGAGGGGCACCGGGGAGCTGTTTTTT. Translating gives CASTQEVGRGTGELFF.

In its sample, this clone was seen a few times. Distinct nucleotide sequences in the sample also encode this CDR3. The rearrangement uses TRBV28 and TRBJ2-7; D may be TRBD2 (6 bases). The CDR3 totals 13 residues. V lost 3 bases and J lost 0, with 6 bases in between. Looked up from germline, CDR1 is MDHEN and CDR2 is SYDVKM. The CDR3 coding sequence is TGTGCCAGCAGTTTCGGGGGCTCCTACGAGCAGTACTTC. This sequence encodes CASSFGGSYEQYF.

This clone was counted a few times. The chain links TRBV5-1 to TRBJ2-1; TRBD2 is a possible D gene (5 bases). CDR3 length equals 14 residues. CDR1 and CDR2 (germline): SGHRS, YFSETQ. The ends were cut back, 0 bases at V and 7 bases at J, with 11 bases in the middle. Here the CDR3 DNA reads TGCGCCAGCAGCTTGGATGAAACTAGAAATGAGCAGTTCTTC. Amino acids: CASSLDETRNEQFF.